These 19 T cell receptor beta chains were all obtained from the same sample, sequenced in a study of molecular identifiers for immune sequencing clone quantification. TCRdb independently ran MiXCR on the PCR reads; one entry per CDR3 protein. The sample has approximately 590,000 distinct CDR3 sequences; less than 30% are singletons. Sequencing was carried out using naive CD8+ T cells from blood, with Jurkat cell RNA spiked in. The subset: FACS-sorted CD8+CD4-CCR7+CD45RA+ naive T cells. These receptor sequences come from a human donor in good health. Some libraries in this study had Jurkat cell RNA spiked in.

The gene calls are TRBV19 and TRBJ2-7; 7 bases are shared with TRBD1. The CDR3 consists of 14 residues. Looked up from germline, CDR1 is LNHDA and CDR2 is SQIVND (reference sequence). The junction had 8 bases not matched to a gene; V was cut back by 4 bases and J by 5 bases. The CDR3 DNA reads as TGTGCCAGTAGTACCGGGACAGAGTACCACGAGCAGTACTTC. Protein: CASSTGTEYHEQYF.

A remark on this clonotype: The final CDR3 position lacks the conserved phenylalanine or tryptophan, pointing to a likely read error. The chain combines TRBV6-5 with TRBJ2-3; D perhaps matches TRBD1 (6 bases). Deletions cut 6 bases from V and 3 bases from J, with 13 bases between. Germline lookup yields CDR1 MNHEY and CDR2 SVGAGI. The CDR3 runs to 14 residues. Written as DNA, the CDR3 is TGTGCCAGCAGCCGCCTACAGGGAACAGATACGCAGTATTTA. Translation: CASSRLQGTDTQYL.

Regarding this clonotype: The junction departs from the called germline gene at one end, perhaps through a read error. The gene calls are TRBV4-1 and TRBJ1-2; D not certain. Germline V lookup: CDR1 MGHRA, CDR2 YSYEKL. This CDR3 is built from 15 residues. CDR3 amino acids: CASSQDRIANYAYTF. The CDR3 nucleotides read TGCGCCAGCAGCCAAGATCGCATCGCTAACTATGCCTACACCTTC.

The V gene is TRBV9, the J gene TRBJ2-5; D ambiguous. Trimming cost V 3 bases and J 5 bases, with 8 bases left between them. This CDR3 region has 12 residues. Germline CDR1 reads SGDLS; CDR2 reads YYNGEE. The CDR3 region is CASSGNRETQYF. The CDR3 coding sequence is TGTGCCAGCAGCGGTAACCGGGAGACCCAGTACTTC.

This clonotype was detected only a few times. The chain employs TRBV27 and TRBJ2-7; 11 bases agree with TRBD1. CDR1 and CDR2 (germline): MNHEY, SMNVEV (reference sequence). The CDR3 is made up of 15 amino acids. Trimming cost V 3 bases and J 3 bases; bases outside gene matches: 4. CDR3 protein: CASSFSGTGGYEQYF. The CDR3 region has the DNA TGTGCCAGCAGTTTCTCTGGGACAGGGGGCTACGAGCAGTACTTC.

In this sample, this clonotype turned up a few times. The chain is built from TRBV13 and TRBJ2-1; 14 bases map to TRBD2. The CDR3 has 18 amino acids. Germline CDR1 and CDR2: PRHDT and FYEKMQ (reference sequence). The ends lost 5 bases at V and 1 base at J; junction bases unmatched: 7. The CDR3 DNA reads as TGTGCCAGCAGCCCGGGGACTAGCGGGAGAGGTTCCTACAATGAGCAGTTCTTC. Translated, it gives CASSPGTSGRGSYNEQFF.

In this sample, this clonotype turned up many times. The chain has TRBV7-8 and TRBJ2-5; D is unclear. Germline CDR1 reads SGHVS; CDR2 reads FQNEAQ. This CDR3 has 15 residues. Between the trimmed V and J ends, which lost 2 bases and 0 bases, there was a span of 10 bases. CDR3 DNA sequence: TGTGCCAGCAGCTTAAAACAGAAGTACCAAGAGACCCAGTACTTC. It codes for CASSLKQKYQETQYF. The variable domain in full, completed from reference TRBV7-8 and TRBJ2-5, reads GAGVSQSPRYKVAKRGQDVALRCDPISGHVSLFWYQQALGQGPEFLTYFQNEAQLDKSGLPSDRFFAERPEGSVSTLKIQRTQQEDSAVYLCASSLKQKYQETQYFGPGTRLLVL.

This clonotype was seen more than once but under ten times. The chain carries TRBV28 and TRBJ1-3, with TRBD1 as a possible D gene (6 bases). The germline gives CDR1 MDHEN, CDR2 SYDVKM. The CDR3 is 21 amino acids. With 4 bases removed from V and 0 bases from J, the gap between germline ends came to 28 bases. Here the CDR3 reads CASSYSTTGGSLGDSGNTIYF. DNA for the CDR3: TGTGCCAGCAGTTACTCCACCACGGGGGGCAGTTTGGGCGACTCTGGAAACACCATATATTTT.

CDR3 DNA sequence: TGTGCCAGCAGTTACGTTTCTAGCGGGGGGGTTGAGCAGTTCTTC. Protein product: CASSYVSSGGVEQFF. V and J are TRBV6-5 and TRBJ2-1; 12 bases align to TRBD2. Germline V gene data show CDR1 as MNHEY and CDR2 as SVGAGI. After removal of 2 bases from V and 9 bases from J, the junction contained 5 bases not matched to a gene. The CDR3 runs 15 residues.

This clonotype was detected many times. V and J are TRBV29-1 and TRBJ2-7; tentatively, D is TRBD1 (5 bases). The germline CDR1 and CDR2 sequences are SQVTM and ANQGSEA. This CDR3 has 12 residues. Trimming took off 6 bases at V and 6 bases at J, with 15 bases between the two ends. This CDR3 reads CSVAGARGEQYF. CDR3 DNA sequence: TGCAGCGTGGCCGGAGCTAGGGGCGAGCAGTACTTC.

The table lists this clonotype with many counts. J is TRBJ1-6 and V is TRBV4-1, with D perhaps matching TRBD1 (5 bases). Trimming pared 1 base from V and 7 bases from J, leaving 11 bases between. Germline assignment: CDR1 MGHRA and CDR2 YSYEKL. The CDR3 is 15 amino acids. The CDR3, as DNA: TGCGCCAGCAGCCAAGCTCCAGGGCAGAATTCACCCCTCCACTTT. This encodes CASSQAPGQNSPLHF.

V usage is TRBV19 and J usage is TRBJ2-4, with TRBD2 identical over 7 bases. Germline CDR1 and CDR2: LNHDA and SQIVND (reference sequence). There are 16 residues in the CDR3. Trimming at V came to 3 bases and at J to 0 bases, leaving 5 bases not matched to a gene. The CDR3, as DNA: TGTGCCAGTAGTATGGGGGGGTTCCGAGCCAAAAACATTCAGTACTTC. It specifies CASSMGGFRAKNIQYF. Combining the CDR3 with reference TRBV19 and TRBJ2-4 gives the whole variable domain DGGITQSPKYLFRKEGQNVTLSCEQNLNHDAMYWYRQDPGQGLRLIYYSQIVNDFQKGDIAEGYSVSREKKESFPLTVTSAQKNPTAFYLCASSMGGFRAKNIQYFGAGTRLSVL.

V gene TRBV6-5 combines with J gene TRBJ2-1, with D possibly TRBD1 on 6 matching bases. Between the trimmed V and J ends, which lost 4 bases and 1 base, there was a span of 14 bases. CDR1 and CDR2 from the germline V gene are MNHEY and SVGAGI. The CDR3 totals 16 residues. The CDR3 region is CASSLQGTQSYNEQFF. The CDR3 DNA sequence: TGTGCCAGCAGTTTACAGGGTACGCAATCCTACAATGAGCAGTTCTTC.

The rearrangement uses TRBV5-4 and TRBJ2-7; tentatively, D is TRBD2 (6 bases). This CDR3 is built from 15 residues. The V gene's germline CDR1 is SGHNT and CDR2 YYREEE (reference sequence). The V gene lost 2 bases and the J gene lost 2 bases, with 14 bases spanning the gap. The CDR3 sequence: CASSLGTQPTYEQYF. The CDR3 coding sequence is TGTGCCAGCAGCTTAGGGACTCAACCCACCTACGAGCAGTACTTC.

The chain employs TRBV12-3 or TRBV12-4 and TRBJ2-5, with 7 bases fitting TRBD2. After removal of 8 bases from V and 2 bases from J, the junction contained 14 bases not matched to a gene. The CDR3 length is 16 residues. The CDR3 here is CASRSGRAGLQETQYF. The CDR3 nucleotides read TGTGCCAGCCGTTCGGGGAGGGCAGGACTTCAAGAGACCCAGTACTTC.

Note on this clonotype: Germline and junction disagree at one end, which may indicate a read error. The DNA for the CDR3 is TGTGCCTGCAGTTTTACCCCGGGGGCTGAAGCTTTCTTT. Its protein is CACSFTPGAEAFF. The V gene is TRBV12-3 or TRBV12-4, the J gene TRBJ1-1; tentative D call: TRBD1 (5 bases). This CDR3 contains 13 residues.

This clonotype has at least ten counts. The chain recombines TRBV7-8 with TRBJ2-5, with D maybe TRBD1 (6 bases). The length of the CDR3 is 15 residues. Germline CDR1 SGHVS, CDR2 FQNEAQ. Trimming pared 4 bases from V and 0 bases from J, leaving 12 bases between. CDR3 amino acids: CASSSRGKYQETQYF. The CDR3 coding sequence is TGTGCCAGCAGCTCCAGGGGAAAGTACCAAGAGACCCAGTACTTC. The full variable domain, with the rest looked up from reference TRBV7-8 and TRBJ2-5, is GAGVSQSPRYKVAKRGQDVALRCDPISGHVSLFWYQQALGQGPEFLTYFQNEAQLDKSGLPSDRFFAERPEGSVSTLKIQRTQQEDSAVYLCASSSRGKYQETQYFGPGTRLLVL.

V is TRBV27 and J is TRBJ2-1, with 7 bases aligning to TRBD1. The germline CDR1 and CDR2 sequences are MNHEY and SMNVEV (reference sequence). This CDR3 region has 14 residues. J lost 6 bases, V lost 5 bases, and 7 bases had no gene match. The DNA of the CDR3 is TGTGCCAGCAGTCCAAGGGGGCAGGCCAATGAGCAGTTCTTC. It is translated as CASSPRGQANEQFF.

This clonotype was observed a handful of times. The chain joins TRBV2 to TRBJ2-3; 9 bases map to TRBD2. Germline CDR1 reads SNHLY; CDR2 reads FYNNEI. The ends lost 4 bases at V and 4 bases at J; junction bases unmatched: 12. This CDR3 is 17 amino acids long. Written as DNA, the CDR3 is TGTGCCAGCAGTGTACCTAGCGGGGAGAATGTGGCAGATACGCAGTATTTT. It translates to CASSVPSGENVADTQYF.